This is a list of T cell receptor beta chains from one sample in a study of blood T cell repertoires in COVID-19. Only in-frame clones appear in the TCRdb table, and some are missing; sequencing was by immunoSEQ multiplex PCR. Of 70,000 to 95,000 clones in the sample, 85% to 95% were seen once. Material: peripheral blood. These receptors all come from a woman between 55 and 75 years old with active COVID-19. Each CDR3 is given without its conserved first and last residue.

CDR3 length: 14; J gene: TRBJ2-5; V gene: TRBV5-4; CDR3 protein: ASSSSFVAGMETQY
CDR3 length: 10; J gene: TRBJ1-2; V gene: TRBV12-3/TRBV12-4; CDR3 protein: ASSQQGYGYT
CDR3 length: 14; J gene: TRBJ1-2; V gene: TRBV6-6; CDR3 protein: ASSSGQGRMNYGYT
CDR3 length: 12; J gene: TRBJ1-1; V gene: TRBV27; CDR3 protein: ASSLLGRITEAF
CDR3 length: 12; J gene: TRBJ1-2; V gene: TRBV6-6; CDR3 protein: ASSQGQSTYGYT
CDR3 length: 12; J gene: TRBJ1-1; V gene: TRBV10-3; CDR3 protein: ASGTGASNTEAF
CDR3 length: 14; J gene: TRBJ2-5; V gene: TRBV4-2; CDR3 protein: ASSQDGASAQETQY
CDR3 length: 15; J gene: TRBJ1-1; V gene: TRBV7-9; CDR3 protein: ASSPLGQGYPNTEAF
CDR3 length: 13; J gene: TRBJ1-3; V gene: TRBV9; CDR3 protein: ASSAGDSSGNTIY
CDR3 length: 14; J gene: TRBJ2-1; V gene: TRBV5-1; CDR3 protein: ASSFLWRPQTNEQF
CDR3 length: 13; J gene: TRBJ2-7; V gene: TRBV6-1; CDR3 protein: ASSERSVNSYEQY
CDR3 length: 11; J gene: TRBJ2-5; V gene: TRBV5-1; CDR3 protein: ASTQGVWETQY
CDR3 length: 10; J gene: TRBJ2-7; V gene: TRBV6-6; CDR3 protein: ASSYQYTEQY
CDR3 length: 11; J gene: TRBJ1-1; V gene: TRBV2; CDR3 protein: ASSLQGTTEAF
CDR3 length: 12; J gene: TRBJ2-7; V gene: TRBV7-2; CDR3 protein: ASSRDLHSYEQY
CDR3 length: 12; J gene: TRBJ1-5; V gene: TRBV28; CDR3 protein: ASTATGWEQPQH
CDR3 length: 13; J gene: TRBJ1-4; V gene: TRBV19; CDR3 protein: ASTPRAGFNEKLF
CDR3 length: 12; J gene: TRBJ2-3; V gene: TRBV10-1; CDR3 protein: ASSEGPGQNTQY
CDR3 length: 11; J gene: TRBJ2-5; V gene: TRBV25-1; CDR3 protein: ASSRTVQETQY
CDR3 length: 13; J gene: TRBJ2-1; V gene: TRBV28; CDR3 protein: ASSFGSGGYNEQF
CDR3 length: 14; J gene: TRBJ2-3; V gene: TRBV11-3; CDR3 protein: ASSSGLAIFPDTQY
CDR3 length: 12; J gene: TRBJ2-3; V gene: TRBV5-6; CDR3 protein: ASSWDRATDTQY
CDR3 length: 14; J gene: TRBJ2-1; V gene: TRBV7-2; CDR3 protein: ASSLSGHSSYNEQL
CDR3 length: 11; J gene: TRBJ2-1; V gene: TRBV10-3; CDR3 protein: AISESPGVEQF
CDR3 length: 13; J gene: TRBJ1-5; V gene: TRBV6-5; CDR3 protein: ASSYTGVSNQPQH
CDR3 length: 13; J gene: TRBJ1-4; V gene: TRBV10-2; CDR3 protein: ASGRDRAPNEKLF
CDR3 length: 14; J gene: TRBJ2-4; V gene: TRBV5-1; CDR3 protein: ASSTGQGIAKNIQY
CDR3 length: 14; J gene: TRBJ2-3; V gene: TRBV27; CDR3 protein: ASSSLLEGGTDTQY
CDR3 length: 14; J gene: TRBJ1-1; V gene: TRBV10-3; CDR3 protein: AISESVTGVRTEAF
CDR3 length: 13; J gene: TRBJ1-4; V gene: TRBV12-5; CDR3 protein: ASGLGAGFNEKLF
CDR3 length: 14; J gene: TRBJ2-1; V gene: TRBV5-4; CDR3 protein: ASSPGQGGLYNEQF
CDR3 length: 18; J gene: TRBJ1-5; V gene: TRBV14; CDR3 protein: ASSQDRRRGQGSEDQPQH
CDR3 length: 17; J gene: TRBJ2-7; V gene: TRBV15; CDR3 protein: ATSTNFGGTGEASYEQY
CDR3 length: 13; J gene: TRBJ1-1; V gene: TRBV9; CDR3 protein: ASSVGWRTNAEAF
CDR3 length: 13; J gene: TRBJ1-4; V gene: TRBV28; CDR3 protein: ASSFPTGTNEKLF
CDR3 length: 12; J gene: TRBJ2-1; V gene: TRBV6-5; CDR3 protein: ASSLDGLGDEQF
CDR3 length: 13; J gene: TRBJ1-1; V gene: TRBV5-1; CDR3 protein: ASSPQQGVNTEAF
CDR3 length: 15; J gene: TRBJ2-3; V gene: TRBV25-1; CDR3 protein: ASSDPGLVRLKDTQY
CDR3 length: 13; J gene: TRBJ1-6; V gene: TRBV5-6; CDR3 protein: ASVLTGGAHSPLH
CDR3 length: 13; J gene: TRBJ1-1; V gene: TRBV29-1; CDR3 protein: SVEVGEGGVTEAF
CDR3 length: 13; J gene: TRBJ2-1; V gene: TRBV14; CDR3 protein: ASSRGAIITDEQF
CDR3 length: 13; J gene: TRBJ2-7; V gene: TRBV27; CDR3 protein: ASRVRSGRSAEQY
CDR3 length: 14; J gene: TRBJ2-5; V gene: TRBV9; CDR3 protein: ASSVAGAGVQETQY
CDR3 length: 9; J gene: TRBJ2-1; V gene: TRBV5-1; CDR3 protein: ASSWGDEQF
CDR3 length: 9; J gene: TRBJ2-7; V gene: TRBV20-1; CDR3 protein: SAARAYEQY
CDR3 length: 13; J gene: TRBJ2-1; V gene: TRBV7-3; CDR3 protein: ASSLSGTNYNEQF